The 4 T cell receptor beta chains given below trace back to one sample, sequenced in a study of blood T cell repertoires in COVID-19. Libraries were prepared by immunoSEQ multiplex PCR; TCRdb keeps only in-frame clonotypes and omits some of them. This table has hundreds of thousands of clones, around nine tenths appearing once. The sample comprised peripheral blood. The receptors were gathered from a man aged 55 to 70 who had recovered from COVID-19.

The chain couples TRBV2 to TRBJ2-5; weak D call: TRBD2 (6 bases). The CDR3 loop spans 13 amino acids. V lost 5 bases, J lost 1 base, and 8 bases lay in between. Germline CDR1 SNHLY, CDR2 FYNNEI. DNA of the CDR3: TGTGCCAGCAGTCGGGAGCGCCAAGAGACCCAGTACTTC. Amino acids: CASSRERQETQYF.

This chain uses TRBV6-5 with TRBJ1-1; 10 bases align to TRBD1. The V gene's germline CDR1 is MNHEY and CDR2 SVGAGI. The CDR3 is 13 residues long. V was pared by 7 bases and J by 5 bases, with 4 bases of the junction left unmatched. The CDR3 protein is CASTLDRGTEAFF. The CDR3 DNA reads TGTGCCAGCACCCTGGACAGGGGGACTGAAGCTTTCTTT.

In nucleotides, the CDR3 is TGTGCCAGCAGTTACATTCGGGGGGCCGGAGATACGCAGTATTTT. This sequence encodes CASSYIRGAGDTQYF. The chain uses TRBV6-2 or TRBV6-3 and TRBJ2-3; possibly TRBD2 for D (7 bases). Between the trimmed V and J ends, which lost 2 bases and 5 bases, there was a span of 14 bases. Per germline, CDR1 MNHEY and CDR2 SVGEGT. This CDR3 has 15 residues.

The rearrangement joins TRBV4-2 to TRBJ2-7; weak D call: TRBD2 (5 bases). Germline CDR1 reads LGHNA; CDR2 reads YNFKEQ. CDR3 length: 16 amino acids. Trimming cost V 6 bases and J 5 bases, with 23 bases left between them. The CDR3 nucleotides read TGTGCCAGCAGTCGTGAGCGGACCTTGTCAGGCCACGAGCAGTACTTC. Its translation is CASSRERTLSGHEQYF.